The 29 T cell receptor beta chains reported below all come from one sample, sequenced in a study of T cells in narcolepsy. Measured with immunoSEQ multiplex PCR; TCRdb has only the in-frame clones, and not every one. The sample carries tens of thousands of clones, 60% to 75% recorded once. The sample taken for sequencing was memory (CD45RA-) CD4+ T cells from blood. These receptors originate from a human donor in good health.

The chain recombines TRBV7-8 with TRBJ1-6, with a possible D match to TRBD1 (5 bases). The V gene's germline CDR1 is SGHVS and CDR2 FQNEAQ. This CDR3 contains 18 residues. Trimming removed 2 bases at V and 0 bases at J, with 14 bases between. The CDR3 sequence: CASSLNPTGSSYNSPLHF. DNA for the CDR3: TGTGCCAGCAGCTTAAATCCAACAGGAAGCTCCTATAATTCACCCCTCCACTTT.

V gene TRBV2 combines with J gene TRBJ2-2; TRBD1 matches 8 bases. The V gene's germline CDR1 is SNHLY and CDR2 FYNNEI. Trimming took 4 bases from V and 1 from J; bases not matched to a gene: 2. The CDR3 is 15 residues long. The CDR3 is CASSGQGKNTGELFF. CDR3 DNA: TGTGCCAGCAGTGGACAGGGGAAGAACACCGGGGAGCTGTTTTTT.

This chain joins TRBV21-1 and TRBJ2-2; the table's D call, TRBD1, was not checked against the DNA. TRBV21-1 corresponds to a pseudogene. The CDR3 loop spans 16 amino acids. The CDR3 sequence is CASSPPITPHTGELFF. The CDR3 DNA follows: TGTGCCAGCAGCCCACCAATAACACCCCACACCGGGGAGCTGTTTTTT.

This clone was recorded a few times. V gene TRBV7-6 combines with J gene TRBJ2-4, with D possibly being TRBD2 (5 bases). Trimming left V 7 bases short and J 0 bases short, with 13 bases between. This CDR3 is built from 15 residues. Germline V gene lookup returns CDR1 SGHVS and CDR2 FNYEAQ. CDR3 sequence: CASKPMEVAKNIQYF. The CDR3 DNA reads TGTGCCAGCAAGCCCATGGAGGTAGCCAAAAACATTCAGTACTTC.

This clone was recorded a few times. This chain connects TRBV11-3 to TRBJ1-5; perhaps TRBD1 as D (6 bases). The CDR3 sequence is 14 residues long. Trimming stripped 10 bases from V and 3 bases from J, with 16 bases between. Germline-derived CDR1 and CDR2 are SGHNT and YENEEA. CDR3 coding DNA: TGTGCCATTCCCGTCGACAGGCACAATCAGCCCCAGCATTTT. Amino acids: CAIPVDRHNQPQHF.

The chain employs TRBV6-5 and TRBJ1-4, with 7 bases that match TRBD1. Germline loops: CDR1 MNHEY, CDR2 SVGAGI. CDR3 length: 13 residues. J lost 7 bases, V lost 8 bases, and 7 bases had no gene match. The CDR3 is CASDRTGGEKLFF. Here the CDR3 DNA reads TGTGCCAGCGATAGGACAGGTGGTGAAAAACTGTTTTTT.

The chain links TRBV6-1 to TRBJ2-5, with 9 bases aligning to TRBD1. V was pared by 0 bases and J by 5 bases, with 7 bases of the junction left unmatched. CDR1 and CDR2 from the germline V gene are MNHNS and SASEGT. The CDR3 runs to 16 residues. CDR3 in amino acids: CASSEARGTGRETQYF. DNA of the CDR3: TGTGCCAGCAGTGAAGCGCGCGGGACAGGGAGGGAGACCCAGTACTTC.

The CDR3 loop is CASSPPALAGAGEQFF. The CDR3 DNA reads TGCGCCAGCAGCCCCCCGGCTCTAGCGGGAGCGGGTGAGCAGTTCTTC. V usage is TRBV5-1 and J usage is TRBJ2-1; 10 nucleotides line up with TRBD2. Germline V CDR1 and CDR2: SGHRS, YFSETQ. The CDR3 is 16 amino acids. The V segment lost 4 bases and the J segment 9 bases; nucleotides outside the gene matches: 13.

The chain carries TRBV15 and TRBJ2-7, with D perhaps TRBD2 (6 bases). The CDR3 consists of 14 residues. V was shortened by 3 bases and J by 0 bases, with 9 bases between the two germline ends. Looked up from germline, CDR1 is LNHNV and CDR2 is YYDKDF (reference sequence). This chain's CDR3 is CATSSGGSSYEQYF. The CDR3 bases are TGTGCCACCAGCAGCGGGGGAAGCTCCTACGAGCAGTACTTC.

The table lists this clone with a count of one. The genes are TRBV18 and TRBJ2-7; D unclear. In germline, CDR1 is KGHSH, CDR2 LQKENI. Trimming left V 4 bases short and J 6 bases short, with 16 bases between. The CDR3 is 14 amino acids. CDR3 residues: CASSLSTPGLEQYF. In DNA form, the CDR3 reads TGTGCCAGCTCACTGAGCACGCCAGGTCTCGAGCAGTACTTC.

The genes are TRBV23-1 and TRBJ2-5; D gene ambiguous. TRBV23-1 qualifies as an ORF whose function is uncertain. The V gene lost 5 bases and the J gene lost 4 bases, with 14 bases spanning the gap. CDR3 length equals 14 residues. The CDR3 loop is CASSNSGRSETQYF. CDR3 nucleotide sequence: TGCGCCAGCAGTAACTCAGGTAGGTCAGAGACCCAGTACTTC.

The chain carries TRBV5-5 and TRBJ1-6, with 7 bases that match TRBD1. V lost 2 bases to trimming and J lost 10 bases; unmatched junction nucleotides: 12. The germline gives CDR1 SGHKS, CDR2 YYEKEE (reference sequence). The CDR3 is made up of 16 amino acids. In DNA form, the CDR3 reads TGTGCCAGCAGCTTAGAACCCGACAGGGCCTACTCACCCCTCCACTTT. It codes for CASSLEPDRAYSPLHF.

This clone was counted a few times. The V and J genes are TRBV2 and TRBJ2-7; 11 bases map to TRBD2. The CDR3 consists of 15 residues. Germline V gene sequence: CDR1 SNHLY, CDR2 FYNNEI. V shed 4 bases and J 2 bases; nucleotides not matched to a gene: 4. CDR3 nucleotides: TGTGCCAGCAGTGCGGGGACTAGCGGTCCCTACGAGCAGTACTTC. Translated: CASSAGTSGPYEQYF.

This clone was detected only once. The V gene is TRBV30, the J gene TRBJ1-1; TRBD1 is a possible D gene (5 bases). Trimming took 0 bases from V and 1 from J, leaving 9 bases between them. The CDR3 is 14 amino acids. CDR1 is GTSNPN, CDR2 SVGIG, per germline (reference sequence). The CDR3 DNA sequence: TGTGCCTGGAGTGTAGGGGCCAGGAACACTGAAGCTTTCTTT. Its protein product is CAWSVGARNTEAFF.

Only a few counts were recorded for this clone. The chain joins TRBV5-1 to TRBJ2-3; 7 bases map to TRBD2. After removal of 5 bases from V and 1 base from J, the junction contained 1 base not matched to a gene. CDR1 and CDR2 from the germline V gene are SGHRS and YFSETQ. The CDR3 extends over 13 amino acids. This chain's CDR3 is CASRTSGTDTQYF. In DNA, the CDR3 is TGCGCCAGCAGAACTAGCGGCACAGATACGCAGTATTTT.

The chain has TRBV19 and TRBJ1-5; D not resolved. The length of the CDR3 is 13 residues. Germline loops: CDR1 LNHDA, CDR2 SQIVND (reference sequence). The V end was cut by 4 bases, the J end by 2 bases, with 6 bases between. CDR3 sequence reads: CASSTDRNQPQHF. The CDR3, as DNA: TGTGCCAGTAGTACGGACCGCAATCAGCCCCAGCATTTT.

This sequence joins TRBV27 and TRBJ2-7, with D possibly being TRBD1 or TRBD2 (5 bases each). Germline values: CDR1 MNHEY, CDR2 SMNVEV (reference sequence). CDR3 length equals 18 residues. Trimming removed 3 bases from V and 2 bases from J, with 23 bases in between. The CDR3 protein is CASSFRARGLEGAYEQYF. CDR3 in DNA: TGTGCCAGCAGTTTTAGAGCCCGGGGCCTCGAAGGCGCCTACGAGCAGTACTTC.

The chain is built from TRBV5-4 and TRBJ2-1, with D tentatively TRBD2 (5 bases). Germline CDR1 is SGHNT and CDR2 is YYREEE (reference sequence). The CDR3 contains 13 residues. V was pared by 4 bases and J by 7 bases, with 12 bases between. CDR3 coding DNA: TGTGCCAGCAGCCTGGACCCGGGGAATGAGCAGTTCTTC. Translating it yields CASSLDPGNEQFF.

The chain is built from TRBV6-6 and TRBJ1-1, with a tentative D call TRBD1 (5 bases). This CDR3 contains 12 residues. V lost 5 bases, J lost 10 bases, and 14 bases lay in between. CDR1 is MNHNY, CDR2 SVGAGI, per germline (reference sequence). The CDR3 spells CASSTGGRGAFF. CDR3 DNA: TGTGCCAGCAGTACTGGGGGTCGGGGAGCTTTCTTT.

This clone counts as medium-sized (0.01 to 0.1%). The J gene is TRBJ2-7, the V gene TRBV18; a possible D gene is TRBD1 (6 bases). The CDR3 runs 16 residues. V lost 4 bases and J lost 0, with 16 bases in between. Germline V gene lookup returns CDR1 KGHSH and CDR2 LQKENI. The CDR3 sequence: CASSQLPRGGSYEQYF. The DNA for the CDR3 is TGTGCCAGCTCACAGCTACCCCGAGGGGGCTCCTACGAGCAGTACTTC.

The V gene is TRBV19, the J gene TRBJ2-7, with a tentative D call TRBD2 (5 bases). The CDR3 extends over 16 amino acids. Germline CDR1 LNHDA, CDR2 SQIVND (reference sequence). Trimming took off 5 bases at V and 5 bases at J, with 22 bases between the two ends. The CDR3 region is CASSPRLTLPPHEQYF. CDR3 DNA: TGTGCCAGTAGTCCCCGACTAACACTCCCGCCCCACGAGCAGTACTTC. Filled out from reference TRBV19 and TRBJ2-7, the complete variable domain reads DGGITQSPKYLFRKEGQNVTLSCEQNLNHDAMYWYRQDPGQGLRLIYYSQIVNDFQKGDIAEGYSVSREKKESFPLTVTSAQKNPTAFYLCASSPRLTLPPHEQYFGPGTRLTVT.

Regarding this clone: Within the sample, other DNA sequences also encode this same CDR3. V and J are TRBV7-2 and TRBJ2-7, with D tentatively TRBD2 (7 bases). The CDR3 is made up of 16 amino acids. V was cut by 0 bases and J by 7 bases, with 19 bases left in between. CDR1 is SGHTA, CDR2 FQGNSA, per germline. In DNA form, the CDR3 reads TGTGCCAGCAGCTTAGCGCCGGGGGGCCGATTGGGGGAGCAGTACTTC. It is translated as CASSLAPGGRLGEQYF.

The CDR3 sequence is CASSEEGGPNEQFF. CDR3 nucleotide sequence: TGCGCCAGCAGTGAAGAGGGAGGCCCGAATGAGCAGTTCTTC. The V call is TRBV10-2, the J call TRBJ2-1; possible D gene TRBD2, 6 bases. Germline values: CDR1 WSHSY, CDR2 SAAADI. The ends were cut back, 3 bases at V and 7 bases at J, with 13 bases in the middle. The CDR3 is 14 amino acids.

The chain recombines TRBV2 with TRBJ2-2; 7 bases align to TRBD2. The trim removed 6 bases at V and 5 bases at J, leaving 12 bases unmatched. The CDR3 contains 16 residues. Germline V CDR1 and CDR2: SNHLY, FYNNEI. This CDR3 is CASRKILWGGTGELFF. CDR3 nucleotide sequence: TGTGCCAGCAGGAAGATACTATGGGGGGGGACCGGGGAGCTGTTTTTT. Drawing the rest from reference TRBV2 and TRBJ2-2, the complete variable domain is EPEVTQTPSHQVTQMGQEVILRCVPISNHLYFYWYRQILGQKVEFLVSFYNNEISEKSEIFDDQFSVERPDGSNFTLKIRSTKLEDSAMYFCASRKILWGGTGELFFGEGSRLTVL.

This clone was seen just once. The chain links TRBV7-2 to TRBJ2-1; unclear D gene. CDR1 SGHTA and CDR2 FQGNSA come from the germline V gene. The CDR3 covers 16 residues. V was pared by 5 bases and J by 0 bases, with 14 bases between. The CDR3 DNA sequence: TGTGCCAGCAGCCCTCCGGGTCGTAGCTCCTACAATGAGCAGTTCTTC. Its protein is CASSPPGRSSYNEQFF. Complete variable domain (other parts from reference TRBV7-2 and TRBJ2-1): GAGVSQSPSNKVTEKGKDVELRCDPISGHTALYWYRQSLGQGLEFLIYFQGNSAPDKSGLPSDRFSAERTGGSVSTLTIQRTQQEDSAVYLCASSPPGRSSYNEQFFGPGTRLTVL.

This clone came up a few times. The CDR3 DNA follows: TGTGCCAGCTCACCCGTGGGAGGCGAAGCTTTCTTT. This codes for CASSPVGGEAFF. The chain is built from TRBV18 and TRBJ1-1; D gene unclear. The CDR3 is 12 residues long. Trimming shortened V by 3 bases and J by 8 bases, and 10 bases separated the two germline ends. Germline V lookup: CDR1 KGHSH, CDR2 LQKENI.

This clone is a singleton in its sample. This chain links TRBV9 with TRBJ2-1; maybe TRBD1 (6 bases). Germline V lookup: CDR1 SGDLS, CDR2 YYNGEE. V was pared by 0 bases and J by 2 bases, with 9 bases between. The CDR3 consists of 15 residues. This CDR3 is CASSVAGVAYNEQFF. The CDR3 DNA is TGTGCCAGCAGCGTAGCAGGGGTCGCCTACAATGAGCAGTTCTTC. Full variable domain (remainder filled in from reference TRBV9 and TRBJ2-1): DSGVTQTPKHLITATGQRVTLRCSPRSGDLSVYWYQQSLDQGLQFLIQYYNGEERAKGNILERFSAQQFPDLHSELNLSSLELGDSALYFCASSVAGVAYNEQFFGPGTRLTVL.

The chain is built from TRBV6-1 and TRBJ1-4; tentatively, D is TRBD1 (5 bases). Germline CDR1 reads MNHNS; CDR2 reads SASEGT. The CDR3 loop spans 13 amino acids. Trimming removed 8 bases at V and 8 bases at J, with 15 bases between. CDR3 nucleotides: TGTGCCAGCGGGGCTTGGGATGGGGAAAAACTGTTTTTT. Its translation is CASGAWDGEKLFF.

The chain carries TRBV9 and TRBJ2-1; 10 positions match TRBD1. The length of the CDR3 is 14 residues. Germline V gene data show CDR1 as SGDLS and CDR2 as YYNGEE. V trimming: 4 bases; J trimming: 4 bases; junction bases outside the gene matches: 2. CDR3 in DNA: TGTGCCAGCAGCATGGGACAGGGGTACAATGAGCAGTTCTTC. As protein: CASSMGQGYNEQFF. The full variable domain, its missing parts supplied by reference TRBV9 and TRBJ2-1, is DSGVTQTPKHLITATGQRVTLRCSPRSGDLSVYWYQQSLDQGLQFLIQYYNGEERAKGNILERFSAQQFPDLHSELNLSSLELGDSALYFCASSMGQGYNEQFFGPGTRLTVL.